The present T cell receptor beta chain was sequenced within a study of blood T cell repertoires in COVID-19. At the level of the study: Donors in the United States, Italy and Spain gave samples during acute or convalescent COVID-19. The cDNA or gDNA used as material had been derived from T cells, B-cell-depleted T cells, or PBMCs.

Germline V gene data show CDR1 as SGDLS and CDR2 as YYNGEE. The length of the CDR3 is 13 residues. V lost 5 bases and J lost 7, with 12 bases in between. Per the original data handling: How many nucleated cells were present was estimated from reference gene primer amplification. TCRdb's copy holds only in-frame clones and misses some; the assay was immunoSEQ multiplex PCR. From that table come the V and J calls and clone size; the DNA was used to work out D and trimming. The sample comprises some 28,000 clones, 75% to 90% of which are singletons, and around 9.1% rests with the top ten. By share, this clone ranks as medium-sized.

Sequenced sample: peripheral blood. This chain links TRBV9 with TRBJ2-2; TRBD1 is a possible D gene (5 bases). The clonotype was recovered from a man aged 55 to 70 with acute or convalescent COVID-19. The CDR3 DNA follows: TGTGCCAGCAGTAGGGGAAATGGCGGGGAGCTGTTTTTT. Its protein product is CASSRGNGGELFF.